The 5 T cell receptor beta chains below come from one sample, sequenced in a study of T cell responses to AZD1222 COVID-19 vaccine. Profiled with immunoSEQ multiplex PCR; TCRdb holds only in-frame clones, not every one. In the table there are fewer than 75,000 clones, about nine tenths of which are singletons. Sequencing was performed on peripheral blood, taken 28 days after the second dose of the MenACWY control vaccine. These receptors were taken from an adult who received the MenACWY meningococcal vaccine as a control.

V gene TRBV18 combines with J gene TRBJ1-4, with D possibly matching TRBD1 (5 bases). The CDR3 extends over 14 amino acids. The germline V gene encodes CDR1 KGHSH and CDR2 LQKENI. V gave up 6 bases and J gave up 3 bases, with 11 bases separating them. Here the CDR3 reads CASSPGGSNEKLFF. DNA for the CDR3: TGTGCCAGCTCCCCGGGGGGATCTAATGAAAAACTGTTTTTT.

The rearrangement uses TRBV5-1 and TRBJ2-7; D may be TRBD1 (6 bases). Germline V gives CDR1 SGHRS, CDR2 YFSETQ. With 6 bases removed from V and 3 bases from J, the gap between germline ends came to 16 bases. The CDR3 loop spans 14 amino acids. Here the CDR3 reads CASMNEGENYEQYF. As DNA, the CDR3 is TGCGCCAGCATGAATGAGGGGGAAAACTACGAGCAGTACTTC.

This clone was counted a few times. This chain links TRBV7-9 with TRBJ2-1, with unresolved D. Per germline, CDR1 SEHNR and CDR2 FQNEAQ (reference sequence). Trimming left V 5 bases short and J 12 bases short, with 11 bases between. The CDR3 totals 11 residues. Here the CDR3 reads CASSADSTQFF. The CDR3 DNA is TGTGCCAGCAGCGCAGACTCAACGCAGTTCTTC.

J is TRBJ2-3 and V is TRBV9, with TRBD2 matching 12 bases. In germline, CDR1 is SGDLS, CDR2 YYNGEE. V lost 2 bases, J lost 6 bases, and 7 bases stayed unmatched. This CDR3 comprises 16 residues. DNA of the CDR3: TGTGCCAGCAGCGTGCTAGCGGGAGGGAATCCGGATACGCAGTATTTT. It specifies CASSVLAGGNPDTQYF. Combining the CDR3 with reference TRBV9 and TRBJ2-3 gives the whole variable domain DSGVTQTPKHLITATGQRVTLRCSPRSGDLSVYWYQQSLDQGLQFLIQYYNGEERAKGNILERFSAQQFPDLHSELNLSSLELGDSALYFCASSVLAGGNPDTQYFGPGTRLTVL.

The chain is built from TRBV6-5 and TRBJ2-2; D is undetermined. This CDR3 has 13 residues. Looked up from germline, CDR1 is MNHEY and CDR2 is SVGAGI. Trimming cost V 6 bases and J 3 bases, with 8 bases left between them. The CDR3 sequence is CASRVSDTGELFF. For the CDR3, the DNA is TGTGCCAGCAGAGTATCTGACACCGGGGAGCTGTTTTTT.